Listed here are 2 T cell receptor beta chains from one sample, sequenced in a study of beta chain features in type 1 diabetes. General study results and limits: In every one of the four CD4+ subsets, TCRB CDR3s were moderately but significantly shorter in Type 1 diabetes patients.

Expressed TCRB transcripts were sequenced, since all the RNA that had been isolated was reverse transcribed. TCRdb keeps only in-frame clones here, not all; method: immunoSEQ multiplex PCR. The sample contains 95,000 to 150,000 clones, 16% of which appear only once. Which antigens these TCRs recognize remains unknown. Sequences were obtained from central memory CD4+ T cells from blood. The source of these receptors is a man aged 25-45 years with type 1 diabetes.

This chain joins TRBV2 and TRBJ2-3, with unresolved D. CDR3 length: 14 residues. Germline CDR1 is SNHLY and CDR2 is FYNNEI. Trimming took 5 bases from V and 2 from J, leaving 11 bases between them. In DNA form, the CDR3 reads TGTGCCAGCAGTACACCGATGGACACAGATACGCAGTATTTT. Its translation is CASSTPMDTDTQYF. Complete variable domain (other parts from reference TRBV2 and TRBJ2-3): EPEVTQTPSHQVTQMGQEVILRCVPISNHLYFYWYRQILGQKVEFLVSFYNNEISEKSEIFDDQFSVERPDGSNFTLKIRSTKLEDSAMYFCASSTPMDTDTQYFGPGTRLTVL.

This clone was counted a few times. V gene TRBV2 combines with J gene TRBJ2-7; D is ambiguous. Trimming took off 4 bases at V and 4 bases at J, with 5 bases between the two ends. The CDR3 totals 11 residues. Germline-derived CDR1 and CDR2 are SNHLY and FYNNEI. For the CDR3, the DNA is TGTGCCAGCAGTGTGGTATACGAGCAGTACTTC. Translated: CASSVVYEQYF.